Presented here are 21 T cell receptor beta chains from one specimen sequenced in a study of blood T cell repertoires in COVID-19. TCRdb's copy holds only in-frame clones and misses some; the assay was immunoSEQ multiplex PCR. The sample contains roughly 170,000 clones, about 83% of which appear only once. The sample consisted of PBMCs or T cells enriched from blood (not recorded which). These receptors were taken from a woman aged 45-65 years in a cohort exposed to, infected with or recovered from COVID-19 (not recorded which).

CDR3 protein: CASSTTGVNTEAFF. Here the CDR3 DNA reads TGTGCCAGTAGTACGACAGGGGTGAACACTGAAGCTTTCTTT. The chain is built from TRBV19 and TRBJ1-1, with TRBD1 matching 8 bases. The J segment lost 0 bases and the V segment lost 4 bases, leaving 1 base of the junction unmatched. The germline CDR1 and CDR2 sequences are LNHDA and SQIVND (reference sequence). The CDR3 has 14 amino acids.

The chain uses TRBV1 and TRBJ1-6; the table's D gene call, TRBD1, was not cross checked with the DNA. TRBV1 is flagged as a pseudogene. The CDR3 runs 19 residues. CDR3 in DNA: TGCACCAGCAGCAGACCCGGCAGGGGGCGCCGATCCTATAATTCACCCCTCCACTTT. Its translation: CTSSRPGRGRRSYNSPLHF.

Turning to this clone: This may be a read error: a much more frequent sequence differs by one nucleotide. J is TRBJ2-7 and V is TRBV5-1; TRBD2 is a possible D gene (5 bases). This CDR3 region has 13 residues. V lost 2 bases and J lost 3, with 9 bases in between. Germline values: CDR1 SGHRS, CDR2 YFSETQ. This CDR3 is CASSFEGVYEQYF. CDR3 in DNA: TGCGCCAGCAGCTTTGAGGGAGTCTACGAGCAGTACTTC.

This clone was counted a few times. The chain's CDR3 is CASSRQGAKAVAFF. Here the CDR3 DNA reads TGTGCCAGTAGTCGCCAGGGGGCTAAAGCGGTAGCTTTCTTT. V gene TRBV19 combines with J gene TRBJ1-1; 8 bases agree with TRBD1. Germline V gives CDR1 LNHDA, CDR2 SQIVND (reference sequence). The CDR3 contains 14 residues. Germline trimming cut 5 bases from V and 10 bases from J; bases unmatched to any gene: 12.

The J gene is TRBJ1-1, the V gene TRBV10-3, with 8 positions matching TRBD1. The germline V gene encodes CDR1 ENHRY and CDR2 SYGVKD. The CDR3 spans 16 residues. J gave up 4 bases and V 2 bases, and 9 bases lay outside the gene matches. CDR3 coding DNA: TGTGCCATCAGTGAGGGAAGAACAGGGGGTAGCACTGAAGCTTTCTTT. Translated: CAISEGRTGGSTEAFF.

The rearrangement uses TRBV6-5 and TRBJ2-7, with D perhaps matching TRBD2 (5 bases). The CDR3 covers 14 residues. V was shortened by 1 base and J by 7 bases, with 14 bases between the two germline ends. CDR1 MNHEY and CDR2 SVGAGI come from the germline V gene. CDR3 nucleotide sequence: TGTGCCAGCAGTTACTGGCGAGGGTCGGAGGAGCAGTACTTC. Protein: CASSYWRGSEEQYF.

V and J are TRBV7-3 and TRBJ2-3; 7 bases are shared with TRBD2. V lost 0 bases and J lost 4; bases outside the gene matches: 7. The germline V gene encodes CDR1 SGHTA and CDR2 FQGTGA. The CDR3 has 16 residues. The CDR3 DNA follows: TGTGCCAGCAGCTTAACCGGTGCGGGAGTCGCAGATACGCAGTATTTT. This gives the protein CASSLTGAGVADTQYF.

This clone showed up just a few times. This chain links TRBV5-1 with TRBJ1-2; D might be TRBD1 (5 bases). V lost 4 bases, J lost 7 bases, and 11 bases lay in between. CDR1 is SGHRS and CDR2 is YFSETQ in the germline V gene. The CDR3 spans 12 residues. The CDR3 here is CASSPGAGGYTF. In DNA, the CDR3 is TGCGCCAGCAGCCCTGGGGCCGGTGGCTACACCTTC.

This clone was counted a few times. CDR3 sequence (DNA): TGTGCCAGCAGCTTAACGGGACAGGGGTTCCACGAGCAGTACTTC. Protein: CASSLTGQGFHEQYF. This rearrangement joins TRBV7-3 to TRBJ2-7, with 10 bases matching TRBD1. This CDR3 has 15 residues. The trim removed 0 bases at V and 5 bases at J, leaving 4 bases unmatched. CDR1 and CDR2 from the germline V gene are SGHTA and FQGTGA.

The J gene is TRBJ1-5, the V gene TRBV19, with D unresolved. V dropped 4 bases and J dropped 6 bases, with 7 bases sitting between them. The CDR3 runs 12 residues. Germline loops: CDR1 LNHDA, CDR2 SQIVND (reference sequence). CDR3 protein: CASSRSSQPQHF. The CDR3 DNA follows: TGTGCCAGTAGTAGGAGTAGTCAGCCCCAGCATTTT.

The rearrangement uses TRBV5-4 and TRBJ1-3; D is unresolved. CDR1 and CDR2 from the germline V gene are SGHNT and YYREEE (reference sequence). The CDR3 extends over 16 amino acids. V lost 0 bases and J lost 4, with 14 bases in between. The CDR3 nucleotides are TGTGCCAGCAGCTTGGATCCGGGGATTCGAGGAAACACCATATATTTT. Its translation: CASSLDPGIRGNTIYF.

The V and J genes are TRBV13 and TRBJ2-2, with a weak D call TRBD1 (5 bases). The CDR3 extends over 16 amino acids. From germline, CDR1 is PRHDT and CDR2 FYEKMQ (reference sequence). V was pared by 10 bases and J by 0 bases, with 18 bases between. DNA of the CDR3: TGTGCCACCGACCCACGACGACAGACGAACACCGGGGAGCTGTTTTTT. It codes for CATDPRRQTNTGELFF.

J is TRBJ1-5 and V is TRBV5-6; tentatively, D is TRBD1 (6 bases). CDR1 is SGHDT, CDR2 YYEEEE, per germline. CDR3 length: 19 residues. V was trimmed by 3 bases and J by 4 bases, leaving 26 bases between them. The CDR3 DNA follows: TGTGCCAGCAGCTCAGCTCGGGCAGGGGATGGTTTGCGGAATCAGCCCCAGCATTTT. This codes for CASSSARAGDGLRNQPQHF.

V and J are TRBV14 and TRBJ2-7; 9 bases are shared with TRBD2. This CDR3 is 16 amino acids long. Unmatched junction bases numbered 14, after V lost 4 bases and J lost 7 bases. The germline gives CDR1 SGHDN, CDR2 FVKESK. The CDR3 protein is CASSRPGAGGRGEQYF. Here the CDR3 DNA reads TGTGCCAGCAGCCGCCCAGGAGCGGGGGGCCGGGGAGAGCAGTACTTC.

The CDR3 loop is CASSGGTSGTDTQYF. The CDR3 nucleotides are TGCGCCAGCAGTGGAGGGACTAGCGGCACAGATACGCAGTATTTT. The rearrangement links TRBV10-2 to TRBJ2-3, with 10 nucleotides matching TRBD2. CDR1 and CDR2 (germline): WSHSY, SAAADI. This CDR3 is 15 amino acids long. V was pared by 4 bases and J by 1 base, with 2 bases of the junction left unmatched.

This chain links TRBV28 with TRBJ2-7; 12 bases match TRBD2. The CDR3 sequence is 15 residues long. The ends lost 5 bases at V and 2 bases at J; junction bases unmatched: 4. Germline CDR1 and CDR2: MDHEN and SYDVKM. CDR3 bases: TGTGCCAGCAGTCCTCGGACTAGCGGGACCTACGAGCAGTACTTC. Translating it yields CASSPRTSGTYEQYF. Combining the CDR3 with reference TRBV28 and TRBJ2-7 gives the whole variable domain DVKVTQSSRYLVKRTGEKVFLECVQDMDHENMFWYRQDPGLGLRLIYFSYDVKMKEKGDIPEGYSVSREKKERFSLILESASTNQTSMYLCASSPRTSGTYEQYFGPGTRLTVT.

V and J are TRBV5-1 and TRBJ1-1, with 11 bases identical to TRBD1. After removal of 5 bases from V and 2 bases from J, the junction contained 11 bases not matched to a gene. Germline V lookup: CDR1 SGHRS, CDR2 YFSETQ. The CDR3 sequence is 17 residues long. The CDR3 loop is CASSRLPDRGHNTEAFF. As DNA, the CDR3 is TGCGCCAGCAGTCGACTCCCGGACAGGGGGCACAACACTGAAGCTTTCTTT.

This clone was found once. The chain has TRBV28 and TRBJ1-3; D may be TRBD1 (6 bases). Trimming took off 11 bases at V and 0 bases at J, with 14 bases between the two ends. Germline V gives CDR1 MDHEN, CDR2 SYDVKM. The CDR3 extends over 14 amino acids. DNA of the CDR3: TGTGCCGTATGGGGACATCTCTCTGGAAACACCATATATTTT. As protein: CAVWGHLSGNTIYF.

The gene calls are TRBV3-1 (or the pseudogene TRBV3-2) and TRBJ2-1; TRBD2 agrees at 9 bases. The CDR3 spans 16 residues. V shed 1 base, J shed 9 bases, and the junction held 10 bases outside the gene matches. Germline lookup yields CDR1 LGHDT and CDR2 YNNKEL (reference sequence). DNA of the CDR3: TGTGCCAGCAGCCAAGGACCCGGCTCAGCGGGAGGTGAGCAGTTCTTC. It codes for CASSQGPGSAGGEQFF.

The chain is built from TRBV19 and TRBJ1-2, with 9 bases fitting TRBD1. The length of the CDR3 is 16 residues. J was trimmed by 6 bases and V by 1 base; bases with no gene match: 9. CDR1 and CDR2 (germline): LNHDA, SQIVND (reference sequence). Here the CDR3 reads CASSIAPGQGIDGYTF. CDR3 bases: TGTGCCAGTAGTATAGCCCCCGGACAGGGGATAGATGGCTACACCTTC.

This clone was recorded only once. CDR3: CASRGTGLYGYTF. CDR3 nucleotide sequence: TGTGCCAGCAGGGGGACAGGGCTCTATGGCTACACCTTC. The chain recombines TRBV6-5 with TRBJ1-2; 9 nucleotides align to TRBD1. Losses at the gene ends were 6 bases for V and 4 bases for J; bases not matched to a gene: 3. The CDR3 contains 13 residues. In germline, CDR1 is MNHEY, CDR2 SVGAGI.